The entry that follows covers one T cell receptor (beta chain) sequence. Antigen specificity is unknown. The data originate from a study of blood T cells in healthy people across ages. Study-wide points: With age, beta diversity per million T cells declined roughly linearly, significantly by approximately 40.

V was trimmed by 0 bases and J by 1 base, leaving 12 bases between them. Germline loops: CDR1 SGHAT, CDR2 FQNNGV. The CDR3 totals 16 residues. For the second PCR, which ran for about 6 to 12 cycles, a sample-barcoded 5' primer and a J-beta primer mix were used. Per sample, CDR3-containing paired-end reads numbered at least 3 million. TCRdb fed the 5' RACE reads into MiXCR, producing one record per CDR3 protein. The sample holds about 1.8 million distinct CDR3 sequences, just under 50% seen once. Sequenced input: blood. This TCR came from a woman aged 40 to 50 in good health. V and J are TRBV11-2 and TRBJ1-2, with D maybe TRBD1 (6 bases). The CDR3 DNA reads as TGTGCCAGCAGCTTAGAGCTGGGACACCTTAACTATGGCTACACCTTC. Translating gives CASSLELGHLNYGYTF.